This TCR beta chain is from a study of T cells in Graves' hyperthyroidism and ophthalmopathy. This clonotype has ten or more counts. It was uncontrolled infection, other autoimmune disease, pregnancy or lactation that excluded patients. RNA transcripts provided the source from which TCR beta CDR3 regions were amplified. The TCR CDR3 was amplified in a first-round RT-PCR using the HTBI primer set. Each CDR3 protein gets one entry after TCRdb re-called the multiplex PCR reads with MiXCR. The table records 250,000 to 350,000 distinct CDR3 sequences, over 15% of them present only once. The receptor comes from a man aged 30 to 45 with Graves' hyperthyroidism. Material: blood.

The CDR3 loop reads CASSSGSGRDSNEQFF. The CDR3 DNA reads TGTGCCAGCAGCTCGGGTAGCGGGAGGGACTCCAATGAGCAGTTCTTC. J is TRBJ2-1 and V is TRBV5-6, with 11 bases lining up with TRBD2. J was trimmed by 6 bases and V by 3 bases; bases with no gene match: 8. This CDR3 is 16 amino acids long. Germline V CDR1 and CDR2: SGHDT, YYEEEE.